These 15 T cell receptor beta chains were sequenced from one sample in a study of cytomegalovirus exposure and HLA in healthy donors. TCRdb's copy holds only in-frame clones and misses some; the assay was immunoSEQ multiplex PCR. The repertoire holds approximately 65,000 clones, 92% seen once, with roughly 5% in the top ten. Sample: PBMCs. These TCRs come from a man aged 18 to 29 in good health and CMV-seropositive.

V and J are TRBV5-1 and TRBJ1-4; 9 nucleotides align to TRBD1. The CDR3 has 14 residues. Germline assignment: CDR1 SGHRS and CDR2 YFSETQ. Unmatched junction bases numbered 10, after V lost 4 bases and J lost 12 bases. CDR3 loop: CASSVSGTGTELFF. In DNA form, the CDR3 reads TGCGCCAGCAGCGTATCCGGGACAGGGACGGAACTGTTTTTT. Complete variable domain (other parts from reference TRBV5-1 and TRBJ1-4): KAGVTQTPRYLIKTRGQQVTLSCSPISGHRSVSWYQQTPGQGLQFLFEYFSETQRNKGNFPGRFSGRQFSNSRSEMNVSTLELGDSALYLCASSVSGTGTELFFGSGTQLSVL.

The chain carries TRBV6-5 and TRBJ2-7; TRBD2 agrees at 14 bases. The V gene's germline CDR1 is MNHEY and CDR2 SVGAGI. V gave up 8 bases and J gave up 0 bases; unmatched junction bases: 0. The CDR3 has 14 amino acids. CDR3 in DNA: TGTGCCAGCGGGACTAGCGGGAGCTCCTACGAGCAGTACTTC. It yields the protein CASGTSGSSYEQYF.

The chain combines TRBV4-1 with TRBJ1-2, with 11 bases aligning to TRBD1. Germline lookup yields CDR1 MGHRA and CDR2 YSYEKL. The CDR3 loop spans 15 amino acids. The J segment lost 8 bases and the V segment lost 1 base, leaving 6 bases of the junction unmatched. The chain's CDR3 is CASSQAGQGAGGYTF. CDR3 in DNA: TGCGCCAGCAGCCAAGCTGGACAGGGGGCGGGGGGCTACACCTTC.

This chain links TRBV5-1 with TRBJ1-4; D gene ambiguous. The CDR3 consists of 13 residues. CDR1 and CDR2 from the germline V gene are SGHRS and YFSETQ. V was shortened by 0 bases and J by 3 bases, with 3 bases between the two germline ends. CDR3 DNA sequence: TGCGCCAGCAGCTTGGCTCCTAATGAAAAACTGTTTTTT. Its translation: CASSLAPNEKLFF.

The V call is TRBV5-1, the J call TRBJ1-1, with D possibly being TRBD1 (5 bases). Germline values: CDR1 SGHRS, CDR2 YFSETQ. With 0 bases removed from V and 0 bases from J, the gap between germline ends came to 15 bases. The CDR3 consists of 17 residues. The DNA for the CDR3 is TGCGCCAGCAGCTTGGGACGGGAGGGACCCATGAACACTGAAGCTTTCTTT. Its translation is CASSLGREGPMNTEAFF.

The chain employs TRBV15 and TRBJ1-2, with 8 bases matching TRBD1. The V segment lost 1 base and the J segment 7 bases; nucleotides outside the gene matches: 8. Germline-derived CDR1 and CDR2 are LNHNV and YYDKDF (reference sequence). The CDR3 sequence is 15 residues long. CDR3 in amino acids: CATSRAGQGISGYTF. CDR3 bases: TGTGCCACCAGCAGAGCTGGACAGGGAATCTCTGGCTACACCTTC.

This sequence joins TRBV27 and TRBJ2-2, with TRBD1 as a possible D gene (5 bases). Germline CDR1 and CDR2: MNHEY and SMNVEV (reference sequence). V was cut by 5 bases and J by 4 bases, with 17 bases left in between. This CDR3 contains 16 residues. CDR3 sequence (DNA): TGTGCCAGCAGTCTTGGACCCCTTAGGGGCACCGGGGAGCTGTTTTTT. Its protein is CASSLGPLRGTGELFF.

The rearrangement links TRBV19 to TRBJ1-5, with 8 bases identical to TRBD1. There are 14 residues in the CDR3. The germline V gene has CDR1 LNHDA and CDR2 SQIVND (reference sequence). With 3 bases clipped from V and 7 bases from J, the junction kept 5 bases outside the gene matches. The CDR3 reads CASSIGRGQQPQHF. The CDR3, as DNA: TGTGCCAGTAGTATCGGCAGGGGGCAACAGCCCCAGCATTTT.

In this sample, this clone turned up once. This sequence joins TRBV19 and TRBJ2-7; 7 bases fit TRBD2. From germline, CDR1 is LNHDA and CDR2 SQIVND (reference sequence). V shed 4 bases and J 2 bases; nucleotides not matched to a gene: 11. This CDR3 contains 16 residues. DNA for the CDR3: TGTGCCAGTAGTAACCCGGGTGGGAGCGGGACCTACGAGCAGTACTTC. It yields the protein CASSNPGGSGTYEQYF.

The chain's CDR3 is CASSFLRTGGDVKTQYF. Here the CDR3 DNA reads TGCGCCAGCAGCTTCCTTAGGACAGGCGGGGACGTGAAGACCCAGTACTTC. The V call is TRBV5-1, the J call TRBJ2-5, with D maybe TRBD1 (7 bases). The V end was cut by 2 bases, the J end by 6 bases, with 23 bases between. The CDR3 extends over 17 amino acids. Germline V gives CDR1 SGHRS, CDR2 YFSETQ.

The chain recombines TRBV7-9 with TRBJ2-2; 10 nucleotides match TRBD1. J gave up 5 bases and V 8 bases, and 5 bases lay outside the gene matches. In germline, CDR1 is SEHNR, CDR2 FQNEAQ (reference sequence). This CDR3 is built from 14 residues. DNA for the CDR3: TGTGCCAGCTATAGACAGGGGGCTACCGGGGAGCTGTTTTTT. Its protein is CASYRQGATGELFF.

The V gene is TRBV30, the J gene TRBJ1-2; TRBD1 agrees at 12 bases. This CDR3 is 16 amino acids long. In germline, CDR1 is GTSNPN, CDR2 SVGIG (reference sequence). The V gene end was trimmed by 2 bases and the J gene end by 5 bases; junction bases not matched to a gene: 9. CDR3 residues: CAWSRGTGGLLYGYTF. The DNA of the CDR3 is TGTGCCTGGAGTCGTGGGACAGGGGGCCTCCTTTATGGCTACACCTTC.

The rearrangement links TRBV7-2 to TRBJ2-7; 7 bases agree with TRBD1. V lost 0 bases and J lost 4; bases outside the gene matches: 3. The CDR3 spans 14 residues. Germline V gene sequence: CDR1 SGHTA, CDR2 FQGNSA. CDR3 residues: CASSLAQGVYEQYF. DNA of the CDR3: TGTGCCAGCAGCTTAGCCCAGGGGGTATACGAGCAGTACTTC.

As for this clone: At one boundary the junction diverges from the germline segment, which might be a read error. J is TRBJ2-7 and V is TRBV29-1; 7 bases map to TRBD1. Germline assignment: CDR1 SQVTM and CDR2 ANQGSEA. This CDR3 has 14 residues. In DNA form, the CDR3 reads TGCAGCGTCGAAGCGAAGGGGGCGAGCTACGAGCAGTACTTC. Encoded protein: CSVEAKGASYEQYF.

This chain links TRBV5-6 with TRBJ2-1; possibly TRBD2 for D (6 bases). CDR1 and CDR2 (germline): SGHDT, YYEEEE. This CDR3 has 16 residues. V lost 4 bases and J lost 0, with 14 bases in between. In DNA, the CDR3 is TGTGCCAGCAGCCTCTATGGGAGGCTCTCCTACAATGAGCAGTTCTTC. This encodes CASSLYGRLSYNEQFF.